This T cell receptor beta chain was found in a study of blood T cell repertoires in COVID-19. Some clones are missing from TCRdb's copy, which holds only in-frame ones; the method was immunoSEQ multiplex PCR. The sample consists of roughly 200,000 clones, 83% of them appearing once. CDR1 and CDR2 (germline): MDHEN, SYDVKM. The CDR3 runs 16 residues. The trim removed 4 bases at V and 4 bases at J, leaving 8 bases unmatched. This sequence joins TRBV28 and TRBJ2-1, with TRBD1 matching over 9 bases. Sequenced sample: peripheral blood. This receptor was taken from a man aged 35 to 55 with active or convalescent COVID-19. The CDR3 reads CASSSTQGARYNEQFF. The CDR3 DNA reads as TGTGCCAGCAGTTCGACACAGGGGGCGCGGTACAATGAGCAGTTCTTC.